This TCR beta chain is drawn from a study of T cells in women clearing cervical HPV infection. immunoSEQ multiplex PCR used an average of roughly 1,100 ng genomic DNA. Measured with immunoSEQ multiplex PCR; TCRdb has only the in-frame clones, and not every one. This listing includes some 23,000 clones. Germline loops: CDR1 MNHNS, CDR2 SASEGT. Unmatched junction bases numbered 7, after V lost 2 bases and J lost 0 bases. CDR3 length: 18 amino acids. On this clone itself: The read stops 3 residues short of the end of the CDR3; the missing end is completed from the germline J gene.

This clonotype was sampled from a woman between 18 and 69 years old with a cervical HPV16 infection that either progressed to CIN3+ or cleared (not recorded which). The chain has TRBV6-1 and TRBJ2-2, with 9 nucleotides matching TRBD2. The sequenced sample consisted of blood buffy coat. The CDR3 loop is CASSEFASGASNTGELFF. The DNA read from the CDR3 is TGTGCCAGCAGTGAATTTGCTAGCGGGGCCTCGAACACCGGGGAG.